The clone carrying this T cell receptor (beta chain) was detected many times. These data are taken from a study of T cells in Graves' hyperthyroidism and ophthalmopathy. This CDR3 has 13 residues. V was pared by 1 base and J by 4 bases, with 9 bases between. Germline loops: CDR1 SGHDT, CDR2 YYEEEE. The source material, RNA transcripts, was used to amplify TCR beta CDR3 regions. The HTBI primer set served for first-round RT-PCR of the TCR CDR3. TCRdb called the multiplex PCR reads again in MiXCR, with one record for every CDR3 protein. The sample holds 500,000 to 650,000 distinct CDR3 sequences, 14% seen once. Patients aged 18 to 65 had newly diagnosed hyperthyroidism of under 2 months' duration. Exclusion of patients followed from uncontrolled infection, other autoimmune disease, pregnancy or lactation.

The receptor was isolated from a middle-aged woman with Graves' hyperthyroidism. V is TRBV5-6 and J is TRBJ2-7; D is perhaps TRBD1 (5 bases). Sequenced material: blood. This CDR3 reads CASSLTGNYEQYF. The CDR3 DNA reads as TGTGCCAGCAGCTTGACAGGCAATTACGAGCAGTACTTC.